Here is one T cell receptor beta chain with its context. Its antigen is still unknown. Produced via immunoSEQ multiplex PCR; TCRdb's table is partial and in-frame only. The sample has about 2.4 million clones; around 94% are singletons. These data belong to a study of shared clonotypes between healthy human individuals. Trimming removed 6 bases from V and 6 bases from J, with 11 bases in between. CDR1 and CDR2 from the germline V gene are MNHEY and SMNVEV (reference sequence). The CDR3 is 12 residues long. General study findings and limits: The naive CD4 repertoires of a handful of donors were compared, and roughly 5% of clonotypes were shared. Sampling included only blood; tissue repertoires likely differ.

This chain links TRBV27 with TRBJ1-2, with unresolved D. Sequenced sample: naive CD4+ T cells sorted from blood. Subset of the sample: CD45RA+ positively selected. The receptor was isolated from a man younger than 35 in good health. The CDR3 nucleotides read TGTGCCAGCAGCCGGCCAGGAGATGGCTACACCTTC. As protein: CASSRPGDGYTF.